Listed below are T cell receptor beta chains from one sample, sequenced in a study of post-analysis software for immune sequencing data. Each CDR3 protein gets one entry after TCRdb re-called the PCR reads with MiXCR. Among hundreds of thousands of distinct CDR3 sequences listed, less than 45% were seen once. The sequenced sample was blood. The receptors shown here come from a girl aged 10 to 17 with multiple sclerosis. Both conserved end residues are part of each CDR3. Each record gives: J gene, D gene, clone size, V gene, CDR3 DNA, CDR3 protein. D genes are given only for firm matches. Some rows have no size entry. The others give once, few or many, or a class for an expanded clone.

J: TRBJ2-7
D: NA
size: NA
V: TRBV20-1
DNA: TGCAGTGCTAGAGATTTCCCGGGCTCCTACGAGCAGTACTTC
CDR3: CSARDFPGSYEQYF

J: TRBJ2-7
D: TRBD2
size: NA
V: TRBV4-1
DNA: TGCGCCAGCAGCCAAGATAGGGGAGGGATCTCCTACGAGCAGTACTTC
CDR3: CASSQDRGGISYEQYF

J: TRBJ2-5
D: TRBD2
size: many
V: TRBV10-2
DNA: TGCGCCAGCAGTTTGGCCGGGACTAGCAACCAAGAGACCCAGTACTTC
CDR3: CASSLAGTSNQETQYF

J: TRBJ1-1
D: NA
size: NA
V: TRBV7-8
DNA: TGTGCCAGCAGCTTTCCGAGGACTGAAGCTTTCTTT
CDR3: CASSFPRTEAFF

J: TRBJ2-3
D: NA
size: NA
V: TRBV12-3/TRBV12-4
DNA: TGTGCCAGCACCTATTTATCAGGGGGCACAGATACGCAGTATTTT
CDR3: CASTYLSGGTDTQYF

J: TRBJ1-1
D: NA
size: NA
V: TRBV6-1
DNA: TGTGCCAGCAGTGAGATGCAGGAGAACACTGAAGCTTTCTTT
CDR3: CASSEMQENTEAFF

J: TRBJ1-2
D: NA
size: once
V: TRBV12-3/TRBV12-4
DNA: TGTGCCAGCAGTTTATTTCGAGGGCCTCGTTACACCTTC
CDR3: CASSLFRGPRYTF

J: TRBJ1-1
D: NA
size: few
V: TRBV6-6
DNA: TGTGCCAGCAGAAGGGAGCGGGGGTACACTGAAGCTTTCTTT
CDR3: CASRRERGYTEAFF

J: TRBJ1-1
D: TRBD1
size: NA
V: TRBV7-3
DNA: TGTGCCAGCAGCTTAATCCCGGACAGGGGATACACTGAAGCTTTCTTT
CDR3: CASSLIPDRGYTEAFF

J: TRBJ1-4
D: NA
size: NA
V: TRBV9
DNA: TGTGCCAGCAGTGGGGGGGCAGAAGGAGAAAAACTGTTTTTT
CDR3: CASSGGAEGEKLFF

J: TRBJ2-2
D: NA
size: NA
V: TRBV20-1
DNA: TGCAGTGCTAGAGGAACACAGATACATAACACCGGGGAGCTGTTTTTT
CDR3: CSARGTQIHNTGELFF

J: TRBJ2-1
D: NA
size: few
V: TRBV5-1
DNA: TGCGCCAGCAGCATGGCCGGGACCAGCTCCTACAATGAGCAGTTCTTC
CDR3: CASSMAGTSSYNEQFF

J: TRBJ2-3
D: NA
size: many
V: TRBV5-1
DNA: TGCGCCAGCAGCTATAACGGCCTCACAGATACGCAGTATTTT
CDR3: CASSYNGLTDTQYF

J: TRBJ2-3
D: TRBD2
size: NA
V: TRBV12-3/TRBV12-4
DNA: TGTGCCAGCAGTTCTCGTCCTACCTACCGACTAGCCACGACAGATACGCAGTATTTT
CDR3: CASSSRPTYRLATTDTQYF

J: TRBJ2-7
D: NA
size: many
V: TRBV10-1
DNA: TGCGCCAGCAGTGAGGGCGGCTACGAGCAGTACTTC
CDR3: CASSEGGYEQYF

J: TRBJ2-1
D: TRBD1
size: NA
V: TRBV6-5
DNA: TGTGCCAGCAGTTTAAGACAGGGGAACAATGAGCAGTTCTTC
CDR3: CASSLRQGNNEQFF

J: TRBJ1-2
D: NA
size: NA
V: TRBV7-9
DNA: TGTGCCAGCAGCGCCCGTGGACAGATGAACTATGGCTACACCTTC
CDR3: CASSARGQMNYGYTF

J: TRBJ2-2
D: TRBD2
size: NA
V: TRBV28
DNA: TGTGCCAGCAGTCCTTCCCCAGCGGGAGGGCTACACACCGGGGAGCTGTTTTTT
CDR3: CASSPSPAGGLHTGELFF

J: TRBJ2-1
D: NA
size: NA
V: TRBV28
DNA: TGTGCCAGCAGTCCCCGACAGCCGCGTAGCTCCTACAATGAGCAGTTCTTC
CDR3: CASSPRQPRSSYNEQFF